Shown below are 10 T cell receptor beta chains from a single sample sequenced in a study of T-cell memory formation after mild COVID-19. Each CDR3 protein gets one entry after TCRdb re-called the 5' RACE reads with MiXCR. The repertoire holds around 130,000 distinct CDR3 sequences, with about 6% as singletons. The sequencing input was PBMCs or a T cell subset sorted from them (not recorded which). The receptors shown here come from an adult woman who had mild COVID-19 (a few samples of this study predate the infection). Cell type and time point are not known.

The V call is TRBV20-1, the J call TRBJ2-3, with a possible D match to TRBD1 (5 bases). V was pared by 5 bases and J by 0 bases, with 12 bases between. Germline CDR1 DFQATT, CDR2 SNEGSKA (reference sequence). This CDR3 is built from 14 residues. The CDR3 coding sequence is TGCAGTGCTGGACGGACACAGAGCACAGATACGCAGTATTTT. It translates to CSAGRTQSTDTQYF.

The CDR3 coding sequence is TGTGCCAGCAGCCGCGACGTTCGCTCGAATGAAAAACTGTTTTTT. This gives the protein CASSRDVRSNEKLFF. The rearrangement joins TRBV4-2 to TRBJ1-4, with D hard to call. The CDR3 runs 15 residues. The V gene's germline CDR1 is LGHNA and CDR2 YNFKEQ. The germline V and J ends were trimmed by 4 bases and 5 bases, with 14 bases remaining between them.

The chain is built from TRBV27 and TRBJ2-3; D might be TRBD2 (6 bases). CDR3 length: 14 amino acids. Germline CDR1 and CDR2: MNHEY and SMNVEV (reference sequence). Trimming pared 0 bases from V and 5 bases from J, leaving 9 bases between. The CDR3 region has the DNA TGTGCCAGCAGTTTATCGCGGGGCATAGATACGCAGTATTTT. It translates to CASSLSRGIDTQYF.

V is TRBV7-2 and J is TRBJ1-1; D not resolved. This CDR3 has 14 residues. Germline V CDR1 and CDR2: SGHTA, FQGNSA. V was trimmed by 1 base and J by 1 base, leaving 7 bases between them. The CDR3 region is CASSLGRQNTEAFF. CDR3 coding DNA: TGTGCCAGCAGCTTAGGACGGCAGAACACTGAAGCTTTCTTT.

The chain links TRBV12-3 or TRBV12-4 to TRBJ2-2, with 10 bases fitting TRBD2. The CDR3 is made up of 16 amino acids. The ends lost 3 bases at V and 4 bases at J; junction bases unmatched: 5. CDR3 amino acids: CASSFIAGGSTGELFF. CDR3 sequence (DNA): TGTGCCAGCAGTTTTATAGCGGGAGGATCCACCGGGGAGCTGTTTTTT.

This rearrangement joins TRBV6-1 to TRBJ1-4; D remains unclear. The CDR3 has 14 amino acids. Germline lookup yields CDR1 MNHNS and CDR2 SASEGT. The ends were cut back, 8 bases at V and 13 bases at J, with 23 bases in the middle. The CDR3 nucleotides read TGTGCCAGCGAAAGAGGGAACAGCCTACAAACACTGTTTTTT. This translates into CASERGNSLQTLFF.

V and J are TRBV6-5 and TRBJ2-6; possible D gene TRBD1, 6 bases. Germline loops: CDR1 MNHEY, CDR2 SVGAGI. V gave up 2 bases and J gave up 4 bases, with 9 bases separating them. This CDR3 comprises 15 residues. CDR3 bases: TGTGCCAGCAGTTACGGGGGCACCGGGGCCAACGTCCTGACTTTC. It specifies CASSYGGTGANVLTF.

This chain uses TRBV25-1 with TRBJ2-1; TRBD2 agrees at 7 bases. Losses at the gene ends were 4 bases for V and 9 bases for J; bases not matched to a gene: 9. The CDR3 runs 14 residues. Looked up from germline, CDR1 is MGHDK and CDR2 is SYGVNS. Written as DNA, the CDR3 is TGTGCCAGCAGTGGGCCGGGGGGAGTAAGTGAGCAGTTCTTC. It translates to CASSGPGGVSEQFF.

This clonotype has ten or more counts. The rearrangement joins TRBV29-1 to TRBJ1-1, with D maybe TRBD1 (5 bases). The CDR3 is 12 amino acids. CDR1 and CDR2 from the germline V gene are SQVTM and ANQGSEA. Trimming stripped 6 bases from V and 1 base from J, with 9 bases between. CDR3 nucleotides: TGCAGCGTAGTCGGACAGAACACTGAAGCTTTCTTT. This sequence encodes CSVVGQNTEAFF.

This clonotype occurred many times. The chain joins TRBV27 to TRBJ1-1, with D perhaps matching TRBD1 (6 bases). The CDR3 totals 14 residues. Germline V gives CDR1 MNHEY, CDR2 SMNVEV (reference sequence). The V end lost 3 bases, the J end lost 2 bases, and 10 bases lay between the germline ends. The CDR3 coding sequence is TGTGCCAGCAGTTTCGGACAGCTTAACACTGAAGCTTTCTTT. Translating gives CASSFGQLNTEAFF.